This TCR beta chain appears in the sequencing data of a study of blood T cells in healthy people across ages. Study-level background: Template switching retrieved approximately one barcoded beta molecule for each two T cells.

Study results and caveats: A roughly linear fall in TCR beta diversity per million T cells was seen with increasing age.

The V gene's germline CDR1 is MDHEN and CDR2 SYDVKM. The CDR3 totals 11 residues. With 6 bases removed from V and 11 bases from J, the gap between germline ends came to 14 bases. Combining a sample-barcoded 5' primer with a J-beta primer mix, a second PCR ran for roughly 6 to 12 cycles. The study obtained at least 2.5 million CDR3-containing paired-end reads from every sample. TCRdb reanalysed the 5' RACE reads using MiXCR and keeps one entry per CDR3 protein. This table has 1.5 million to 2 million distinct CDR3 sequences, roughly 27% appearing once. They isolated at least 7 million PBMCs from each sample. With respect to this clonotype: Its antigen is still unknown.

The TCR comes from a woman aged 25 to 39 in good health. The specimen was blood. The chain is built from TRBV28 and TRBJ2-7; the D gene could be TRBD1 or TRBD2 (6 bases each). DNA of the CDR3: TGTGCCAGCAGGGGGGGCACGTGGGAGTACTTC. Translation: CASRGGTWEYF.